This T cell receptor beta chain was recorded in a study of shared clonotypes between healthy human individuals. The CDR3 totals 12 residues. The V end lost 5 bases, the J end lost 5 bases, and 10 bases lay between the germline ends. The germline V gene has CDR1 SGHTA and CDR2 FQGNSA. Assay: immunoSEQ multiplex PCR; the TCRdb copy retains only in-frame clones and omits some. Among some 240,000 clones listed, 60% to 70% were seen once. Sequenced: memory CD4+ T cells sorted from blood. Specified subset: CD45RA-negative fraction. This receptor was obtained from a young man in good health. This chain links TRBV7-2 with TRBJ2-7; D is perhaps TRBD1 (6 bases). CDR3 region: CASSHYRDEQYF. CDR3 nucleotide sequence: TGTGCCAGCAGCCACTACAGGGACGAGCAGTACTTC.